Listed below are T cell receptor beta chains from one sample, sequenced in a study of T cell responses to AZD1222 COVID-19 vaccine. Measured with immunoSEQ multiplex PCR; TCRdb has only the in-frame clones, and not every one. Of around 120,000 clones listed, over 75% are singletons. The material sequenced was peripheral blood, taken on day 0 of MenACWY control vaccination. Receptors were obtained from an adult in good health. CDR3s include the opening cysteine and the closing phenylalanine or tryptophan. Each record gives: CDR3 length, V gene, J gene, CDR3 protein.

length: 15
V: TRBV7-8
J: TRBJ1-1
CDR3: CASSLDLGTNTEAFF

length: 14
V: TRBV2
J: TRBJ1-2
CDR3: CASRGLRRSGGYTF

length: 15
V: TRBV28
J: TRBJ1-5
CDR3: CASVRQGSSNQPQHF

length: 17
V: TRBV7-2
J: TRBJ1-6
CDR3: CASSLGGGGMYNSPLHF

length: 13
V: TRBV27
J: TRBJ1-6
CDR3: CASSLVKNSPLHF

length: 14
V: TRBV11-2
J: TRBJ1-2
CDR3: CASSLKQGRDGYTF

length: 14
V: TRBV6-1
J: TRBJ1-6
CDR3: CASRSGQYSAPLHF

length: 14
V: TRBV5-4
J: TRBJ2-5
CDR3: CASSSRGSRETQYF

length: 16
V: TRBV3-1/TRBV3-2
J: TRBJ2-7
CDR3: CASSPHATGGSYEQYF

length: 16
V: TRBV10-3
J: TRBJ2-3
CDR3: CAISRTSGGATDTQYF

length: 16
V: TRBV16
J: TRBJ2-2
CDR3: CASSQSWQGGSGELFF

length: 11
V: TRBV28
J: TRBJ2-1
CDR3: CARRGHNEQFF

length: 18
V: TRBV28
J: TRBJ1-2
CDR3: CASQKALRDATINYGYTF

length: 13
V: TRBV30
J: TRBJ1-2
CDR3: CAWSVWGARGYTF

length: 15
V: TRBV29-1
J: TRBJ1-2
CDR3: CSVAPRQARDYGYTF

length: 15
V: TRBV7-9
J: TRBJ2-7
CDR3: CASSLGGALSYEQYF

length: 14
V: TRBV6-5
J: TRBJ2-2
CDR3: CASRLRGSTGELFF

length: 13
V: TRBV12-3/TRBV12-4
J: TRBJ1-5
CDR3: CASSWDGNQPQHF

length: 16
V: TRBV21-1
J: TRBJ1-2
CDR3: CASSSGLEGPNYGYTF

length: 13
V: TRBV5-4
J: TRBJ1-2
CDR3: CASSPGTGFGYTF

length: 16
V: TRBV27
J: TRBJ1-5
CDR3: CASSPTGTGMNQPQHF

length: 16
V: TRBV23-1
J: TRBJ1-1
CDR3: CASSHTDRGRDTEAFF

length: 18
V: TRBV6-1
J: TRBJ2-7
CDR3: CASSEGLGVGSSSTKQYF

length: 15
V: TRBV7-2
J: TRBJ2-3
CDR3: CASSLAPASPDTQYF

length: 16
V: TRBV11-2
J: TRBJ2-5
CDR3: CASSLGGTGPAETQYF

length: 12
V: TRBV7-8
J: TRBJ1-4
CDR3: CASSSNREKLFF

length: 15
V: TRBV19
J: TRBJ1-1
CDR3: CASSIYQGRDTEAFF

length: 11
V: TRBV28
J: TRBJ1-2
CDR3: CASGDRLGYTF

length: 12
V: TRBV28
J: TRBJ1-2
CDR3: CASSLKAIGYTF

length: 13
V: TRBV6-5
J: TRBJ2-7
CDR3: CASKSGGGYEQYF

length: 13
V: TRBV9
J: TRBJ1-2
CDR3: CASSVSRAGGYTF

length: 16
V: TRBV9
J: TRBJ1-4
CDR3: CASSWGSEATNEKLFF

length: 15
V: TRBV30
J: TRBJ1-3
CDR3: CAWIGQLLSGNTIYF

length: 14
V: TRBV11-2
J: TRBJ1-1
CDR3: CASSLVGSPTEAFF

length: 14
V: TRBV5-6
J: TRBJ1-2
CDR3: CASSLVQGPYGYTF

length: 15
V: TRBV3-1/TRBV3-2
J: TRBJ2-6
CDR3: CASSPGQSGANVLTF

length: 13
V: TRBV2
J: TRBJ2-3
CDR3: CASIPANTDTQYF

length: 15
V: TRBV28
J: TRBJ1-2
CDR3: CASSLLGLRANGYTF

length: 15
V: TRBV11-2
J: TRBJ1-2
CDR3: CASSLAYRDVYGYTF

length: 16
V: TRBV3-1/TRBV3-2
J: TRBJ1-4
CDR3: CASSQEEGQGGEKLFF

length: 15
V: TRBV5-6
J: TRBJ1-1
CDR3: CASSLYVVRNTEAFF

length: 16
V: TRBV6-4
J: TRBJ2-2
CDR3: CASSETGVRDTGELFF

length: 13
V: TRBV4-2
J: TRBJ2-3
CDR3: CASRGLATDTQYF

length: 18
V: TRBV5-1
J: TRBJ1-6
CDR3: CASSRGQGGQSVGSPLHF

length: 15
V: TRBV9
J: TRBJ2-2
CDR3: CASSVALQDTGELFF

length: 14
V: TRBV6-1
J: TRBJ2-1
CDR3: CASSEGNGRDEQFF

length: 15
V: TRBV6-4
J: TRBJ1-6
CDR3: CASRTDSSYNSPLHF

length: 17
V: TRBV7-8
J: TRBJ2-2
CDR3: CASSLAGLLTNTGELFF

length: 15
V: TRBV27
J: TRBJ1-2
CDR3: CASSGGIGQSYGYTF

length: 14
V: TRBV7-2
J: TRBJ1-2
CDR3: CASSLNQGDDGYTF

length: 14
V: TRBV5-4
J: TRBJ1-1
CDR3: CASSFRAANTEAFF

length: 14
V: TRBV14
J: TRBJ2-5
CDR3: CASSPGLAGSTQYF

length: 14
V: TRBV5-5
J: TRBJ2-3
CDR3: CASSFWFYTDTQYF